One sample yielded the 15 T cell receptor beta chains listed below, sequenced in a study of T cell repertoires in ileal Crohn's disease. Time point indicated: neoterminal ileum biopsy at postoperative endoscopy, about 6 months after surgery. Here immunoSEQ multiplex PCR was the method, and the copy in TCRdb shows in-frame clones only, minus some. The table records roughly 17,000 clones, more than 65% of them present only once. The sequencing input was ileal tissue. The receptors were sampled from an adult with Crohn's disease.

The chain couples TRBV7-3 to TRBJ1-1, with TRBD1 identical over 9 bases. V dropped 4 bases and J dropped 3; count of bases not matched to a gene: 6. CDR3 length: 15 residues. From germline, CDR1 is SGHTA and CDR2 FQGTGA. In DNA, the CDR3 is TGTGCCAGCAGCTGCAACCGGGACAGGGACACTGAAGCTTTCTTT. This codes for CASSCNRDRDTEAFF.

J is TRBJ1-2 and V is TRBV30; D may be TRBD1 (5 bases). Germline V gene sequence: CDR1 GTSNPN, CDR2 SVGIG (reference sequence). V was shortened by 0 bases and J by 4 bases, with 9 bases between the two germline ends. The CDR3 spans 13 residues. The CDR3 nucleotides are TGTGCCTGGAGTGTTCAAGGGGTCTATGGCTACACCTTC. Translated, it gives CAWSVQGVYGYTF. The full variable domain, with the rest looked up from reference TRBV30 and TRBJ1-2, is SQTIHQWPATLVQPVGSPLSLECTVEGTSNPNLYWYRQAAGRGLQLLFYSVGIGQISSEVPQNLSASRPQDRQFILSSKKLLLSDSGFYLCAWSVQGVYGYTFGSGTRLTVV.

The chain recombines TRBV30 with TRBJ1-2; no definite D call. The CDR3 runs to 11 residues. The germline gives CDR1 GTSNPN, CDR2 SVGIG (reference sequence). V was shortened by 4 bases and J by 4 bases, with 7 bases between the two germline ends. Here the CDR3 DNA reads TGTGCCTGGACCACCGGCTATGGCTACACCTTC. This codes for CAWTTGYGYTF.

V gene TRBV15 combines with J gene TRBJ2-5; D perhaps matches TRBD2 (7 bases). CDR3 length: 16 residues. Germline V CDR1 and CDR2: LNHNV, YYDKDF (reference sequence). Trimming took 1 base from V and 4 from J, leaving 16 bases between them. The CDR3 DNA reads as TGTGCCACCAGCAGAGGTGGGGGCGGGAGTCGAGAGACCCAGTACTTC. Protein product: CATSRGGGGSRETQYF.

This clone showed up just a few times. The chain carries TRBV19 and TRBJ2-1, with D tentatively TRBD2 (6 bases). Germline V gives CDR1 LNHDA, CDR2 SQIVND (reference sequence). The CDR3 runs 16 residues. V lost 3 bases and J 2 bases, leaving 14 bases between the germline ends. DNA for the CDR3: TGTGCCAGTAGTATGCCGGGACTCCCGACCTACAATGAGCAGTTCTTC. This codes for CASSMPGLPTYNEQFF.

V is TRBV27 and J is TRBJ1-4; the match to TRBD1 covers 8 bases. CDR1 is MNHEY and CDR2 is SMNVEV in the germline V gene (reference sequence). J was trimmed by 2 bases and V by 6 bases; bases with no gene match: 17. The CDR3 length is 19 residues. The CDR3 DNA reads as TGTGCCAGCAGCTACCCCGGTCGACCACAGGGGGGCACTAATGAAAAACTGTTTTTT. It codes for CASSYPGRPQGGTNEKLFF.

The genes are TRBV6-1 and TRBJ2-3, with TRBD2 as a possible D gene (6 bases). Deletions cut 0 bases from V and 2 bases from J, with 9 bases between. This CDR3 is 15 amino acids long. Germline V gene data show CDR1 as MNHNS and CDR2 as SASEGT. CDR3 amino acids: CASSEAGGPTDTQYF. Here the CDR3 DNA reads TGTGCCAGCAGTGAAGCGGGGGGTCCCACAGATACGCAGTATTTT.

Only one count was recorded for this clone. This chain joins TRBV7-9 and TRBJ2-7; D is unresolved. The CDR3 runs 13 residues. CDR1 and CDR2 (germline): SEHNR, FQNEAQ (reference sequence). The germline V and J ends were trimmed by 3 bases and 4 bases, with 10 bases remaining between them. CDR3 nucleotide sequence: TGTGCCAGCAGCTTCCCTCCTATTTACGAGCAGTACTTC. Translation gives CASSFPPIYEQYF.

The CDR3 DNA follows: TGTGCCAGCAGGACAGGGGTCGGCAATCAGCCCCAGCATTTT. Translation: CASRTGVGNQPQHF. The chain links TRBV6-5 to TRBJ1-5; 8 nucleotides align to TRBD1. The CDR3 runs to 14 residues. The V gene end was trimmed by 6 bases and the J gene end by 2 bases; junction bases not matched to a gene: 3. Germline lookup yields CDR1 MNHEY and CDR2 SVGAGI.

As regards this clone: Other DNA variants within this sample encode the same CDR3. This chain links TRBV30 with TRBJ1-6; 7 nucleotides align to TRBD1. The J segment lost 0 bases and the V segment lost 5 bases, leaving 13 bases of the junction unmatched. CDR1 GTSNPN and CDR2 SVGIG come from the germline V gene (reference sequence). This CDR3 spans 18 amino acids. CDR3 sequence: CAWGAGTAQISYNSPLHF. The CDR3 bases are TGTGCCTGGGGAGCCGGGACAGCCCAGATCTCCTATAATTCACCCCTCCACTTT.

V gene TRBV5-4 combines with J gene TRBJ2-5; D remains ambiguous. The V and J ends lost 2 bases and 1 base respectively, with 6 bases between them. Germline V gene lookup returns CDR1 SGHNT and CDR2 YYREEE (reference sequence). This CDR3 has 13 amino acids. The CDR3 sequence: CASSFGFQETQYF. CDR3 DNA sequence: TGTGCCAGCAGCTTCGGTTTCCAAGAGACCCAGTACTTC.

The rearrangement links TRBV6-1 to TRBJ1-2; 10 positions match TRBD1. After removal of 0 bases from V and 8 bases from J, the junction contained 3 bases not matched to a gene. This CDR3 has 14 amino acids. CDR1 MNHNS and CDR2 SASEGT come from the germline V gene. CDR3 DNA sequence: TGTGCCAGCAGTGAAGCGACAGGGGGCCGCGGCTACACCTTC. Translation gives CASSEATGGRGYTF.

This clone was seen just once. The chain has TRBV7-8 and TRBJ1-6; TRBD1 matches 7 bases. Looked up from germline, CDR1 is SGHVS and CDR2 is FQNEAQ. The CDR3 is 15 residues long. Trimming removed 5 bases from V and 4 bases from J; junction bases left unmatched: 5. The CDR3: CASSPHRGYNSPLHF. The CDR3 DNA reads TGTGCCAGCAGCCCCCACAGGGGATATAATTCACCCCTCCACTTT.

This clone occurred once. The rearrangement joins TRBV7-8 to TRBJ2-5, with TRBD2 as a possible D gene (5 bases). Per the germline V gene, CDR1 is SGHVS and CDR2 is FQNEAQ. CDR3 length equals 13 residues. Deletions cut 6 bases from V and 3 bases from J, with 11 bases between. The chain's CDR3 is CASSIAGEETQYF. The DNA of the CDR3 is TGTGCCAGCAGTATCGCCGGGGAAGAGACCCAGTACTTC.

V is TRBV11-2 and J is TRBJ1-2; TRBD1 aligns across 9 bases. This CDR3 has 15 amino acids. The germline V gene encodes CDR1 SGHAT and CDR2 FQNNGV. Losses at the gene ends were 5 bases for V and 5 bases for J; bases not matched to a gene: 9. The CDR3 bases are TGTGCCAGCAGCCCCGGGACAGGGAACACTTATGGCTACACCTTC. This codes for CASSPGTGNTYGYTF.